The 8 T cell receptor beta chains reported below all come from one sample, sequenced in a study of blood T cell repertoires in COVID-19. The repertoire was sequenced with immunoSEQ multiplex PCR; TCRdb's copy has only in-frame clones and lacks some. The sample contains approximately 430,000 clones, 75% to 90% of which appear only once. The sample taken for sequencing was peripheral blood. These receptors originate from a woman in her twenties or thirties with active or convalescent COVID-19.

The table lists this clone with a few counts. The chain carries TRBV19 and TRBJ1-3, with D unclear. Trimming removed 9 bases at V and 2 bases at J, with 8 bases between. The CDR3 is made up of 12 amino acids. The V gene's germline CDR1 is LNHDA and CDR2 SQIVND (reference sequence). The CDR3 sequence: CASVSPGNTIYF. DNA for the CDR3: TGTGCCAGCGTAAGCCCTGGAAACACCATATATTTT.

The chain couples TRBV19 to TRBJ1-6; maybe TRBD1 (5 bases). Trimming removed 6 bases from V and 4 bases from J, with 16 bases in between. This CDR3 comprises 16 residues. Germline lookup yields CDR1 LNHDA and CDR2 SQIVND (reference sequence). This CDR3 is CASRDGAGGYNSPLHF. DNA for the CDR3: TGTGCCAGTAGGGACGGGGCCGGAGGGTATAATTCACCCCTCCACTTT.

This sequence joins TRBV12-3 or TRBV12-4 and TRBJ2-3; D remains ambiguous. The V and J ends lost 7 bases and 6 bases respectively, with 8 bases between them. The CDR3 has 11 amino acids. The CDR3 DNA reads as TGTGCCAGCACCCTCGGGGATACGCAGTATTTT. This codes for CASTLGDTQYF.

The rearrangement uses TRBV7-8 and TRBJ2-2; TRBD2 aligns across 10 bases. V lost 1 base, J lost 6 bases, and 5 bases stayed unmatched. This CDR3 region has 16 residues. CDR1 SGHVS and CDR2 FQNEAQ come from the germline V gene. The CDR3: CASSLDLAGDPGELFF. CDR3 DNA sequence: TGTGCCAGCAGCTTAGATCTAGCGGGAGATCCCGGGGAGCTGTTTTTT.

The CDR3 loop reads CATSEGSADTQYF. As DNA, the CDR3 is TGTGCCACCAGTGAAGGGAGCGCAGATACGCAGTATTTT. The rearrangement links TRBV24-1 to TRBJ2-3, with a possible D match to TRBD2 (5 bases). Germline CDR1 is KGHDR and CDR2 is SFDVKD. The V end was cut by 4 bases, the J end by 4 bases, with 8 bases between. This CDR3 has 13 amino acids.

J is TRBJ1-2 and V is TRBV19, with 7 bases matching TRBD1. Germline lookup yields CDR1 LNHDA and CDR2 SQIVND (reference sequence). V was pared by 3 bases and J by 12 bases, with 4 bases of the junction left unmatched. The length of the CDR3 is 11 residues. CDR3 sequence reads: CASSMGQSDTF. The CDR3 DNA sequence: TGTGCCAGTAGTATGGGACAGTCTGACACCTTC.

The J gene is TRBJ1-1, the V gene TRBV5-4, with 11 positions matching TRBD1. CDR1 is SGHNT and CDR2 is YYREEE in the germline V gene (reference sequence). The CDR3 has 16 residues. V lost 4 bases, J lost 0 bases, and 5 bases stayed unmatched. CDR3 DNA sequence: TGTGCCAGCAGCCCGGGACAGGGGGTGTTGAACACTGAAGCTTTCTTT. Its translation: CASSPGQGVLNTEAFF.

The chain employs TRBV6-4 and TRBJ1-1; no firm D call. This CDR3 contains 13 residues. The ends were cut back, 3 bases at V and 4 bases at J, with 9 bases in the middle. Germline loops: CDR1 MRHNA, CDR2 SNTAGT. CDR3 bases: TGTGCCAGCAGTGAGGCACGGAGCACTGAAGCTTTCTTT. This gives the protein CASSEARSTEAFF.